The clone carrying this T cell receptor (beta chain) came up many times. This sample was included in a study of blood T cell repertoires in COVID-19. Across the whole study: Sources were T cells, B-cell-depleted T cells, or PBMCs; the material itself was cDNA or gDNA.

Repertoires were generated with immunoSEQ multiplex PCR, while TCRdb's copy carries only in-frame clones and drops some. Of 120,000 to 150,000 clones in the sample, under 80% were seen once. Germline CDR1 is SGHTA and CDR2 is FQGTGA. The J segment lost 0 bases and the V segment lost 6 bases, leaving 2 bases of the junction unmatched. There are 14 residues in the CDR3. Sequenced input: peripheral blood. The receptor was isolated from an elderly man with acute or convalescent COVID-19. This chain joins TRBV7-3 and TRBJ2-5; TRBD1 matches at 9 bases. In DNA, the CDR3 is TGTGCCAGCAGTACAGGGGGCTACCAAGAGACCCAGTACTTC. Its protein product is CASSTGGYQETQYF.